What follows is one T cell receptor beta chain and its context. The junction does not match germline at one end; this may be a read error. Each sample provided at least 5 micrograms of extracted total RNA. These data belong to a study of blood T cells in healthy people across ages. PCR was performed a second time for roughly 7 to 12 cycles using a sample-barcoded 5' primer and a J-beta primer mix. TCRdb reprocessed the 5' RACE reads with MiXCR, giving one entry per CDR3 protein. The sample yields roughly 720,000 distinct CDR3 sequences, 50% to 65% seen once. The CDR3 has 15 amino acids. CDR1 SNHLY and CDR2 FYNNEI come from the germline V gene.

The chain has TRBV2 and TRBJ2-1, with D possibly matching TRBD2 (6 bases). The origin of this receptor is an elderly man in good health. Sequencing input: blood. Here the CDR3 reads CTSSETTGGNDEQFF. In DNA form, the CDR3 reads TGTACCAGCAGTGAAACAACTGGCGGGAACGATGAGCAGTTCTTC.